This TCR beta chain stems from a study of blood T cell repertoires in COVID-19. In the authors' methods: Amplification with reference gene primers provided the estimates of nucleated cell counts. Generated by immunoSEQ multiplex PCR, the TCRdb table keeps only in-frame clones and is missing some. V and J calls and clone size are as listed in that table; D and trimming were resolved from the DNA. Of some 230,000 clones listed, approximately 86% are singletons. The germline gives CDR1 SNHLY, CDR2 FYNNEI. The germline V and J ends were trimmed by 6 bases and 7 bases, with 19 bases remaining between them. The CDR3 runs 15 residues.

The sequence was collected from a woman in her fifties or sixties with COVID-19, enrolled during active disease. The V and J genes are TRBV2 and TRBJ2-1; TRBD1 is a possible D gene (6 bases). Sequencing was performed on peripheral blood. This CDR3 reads CASSLSVLRGNEQFF. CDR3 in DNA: TGTGCCAGCAGCCTTTCCGTTCTAAGGGGGAATGAGCAGTTCTTC.